This note documents a single T cell receptor beta chain sequence. Only a few counts were recorded for this clonotype. Its antigen is unknown. Base qualities were left out, and no much larger clone turns up one base away. Donors were approximately 42 systemically healthy Caucasian individuals from Russia aged roughly 6 to 95 years. Approximately 10 milliliters of peripheral blood were collected from each donor into EDTA-treated Vacutainer tubes. PBMCs were isolated by Ficoll-Paque density-gradient centrifugation, with at least 6 million obtained per sample. Total RNA, at least 5.5 micrograms per sample, was extracted from PBMCs with Trizol reagent. For every donor, flow cytometry on a PBMC aliquot measured the percentage of naive CD45RAhigh/CD27high T cells. The library came from 5' RACE. Sequenced on an Illumina HiSeq 2500. A second PCR of about 6 to 11 cycles was performed with a sample-barcoded 5' primer and a J-beta primer mix. Each TCR beta cDNA molecule received a unique molecular identifier from a template-switch 5' adaptor carrying 12 random nucleotides. At least 3 million CDR3-containing paired-end reads were obtained from each sample. First-strand cDNA synthesis was performed from all RNA using the Mint cDNA synthesis kit, with priming by a TRBC-specific oligonucleotide. Following uracil-DNA glycosylase treatment, a first 18-cycle PCR with universal primers M1SS and BC2_uni_R was performed on all cDNA. The paper's processing steps were these. Each sample was normalized by randomly selecting 1 million high-quality reads, each carrying a distinct molecular identifier. Reads sharing molecular identifiers were discarded rather than binned into consensus sequences. MiTCR, set to a Q25 quality threshold and the strictest error-elimination algorithm, was used for CDR3 identification, clonotype clustering and error correction. A nonparametric unseen species model using Euler transformation provided a lower-bound estimate of total TCR beta diversity. The raw public data were reprocessed by TCRdb itself: fastp quality trimming at Q25, MiXCR clonotype calling, in-frame beta chains only. CDR3 protein duplicates are merged, each entry listing the most common genes and DNA. What appears here as the V and J calls and clone size reflects TCRdb's work, not the paper's. Across this sample there are 1.6 million or so distinct CDR3 sequences, with roughly 30% seen only once. The leading ten clones occupy roughly 10% of the sample.

Trimmed from V: 5 bases; trimmed from J: 5 bases; junction bases lacking a gene match: 9. Per the germline V gene, SGHTA is the CDR1 and FQGTGA is the CDR2. The CDR3 sequence holds 15 residues, the cysteine and phenylalanine included. Left in the record is the CDR3 DNA by itself, 45 bases read in frame from the first base. This sample was taken from a study of blood T cells in healthy people across ages (dated by TCRdb to about 2015). A note on the overall study: In model experiments, template switching captured about one uniquely barcoded TCR beta cDNA molecule for every two T cells. Donors were grouped into four age groups: young (average about 15 years), middle-aged (roughly 40), aged (about 59) and long-lived (around 80). To avoid experimental bias, donors of different ages were distributed randomly across sequencing lanes. The study measured age-related changes in TCR beta repertoire diversity using deep sequencing normalized with unique cDNA molecular identifiers. The study analyzed two additional independent replicas of 1 million unique cDNA reads from the same blood draw for two donors, one aged 18 to 30 and one aged 80 or older. General findings and caveats noted by the study authors: Estimates of total diversity based on one million sequenced T cells were considered lower bounds and underestimates. Donor CMV infection status was unknown, potentially confounding age-related changes in expanded clonotypes. As age increased, observed TCR beta diversity per million T cells dropped in a roughly linear way, and a significant reduction was already evident by age roughly 40. Compared with the aged group, more naive CD4+ T cells, fewer expanded clones and increased TCR diversity were shown by the long-lived group, suggesting age selection. Bulk unsorted PBMC profiling prevented conclusive comparison of naive and antigen-experienced compartments. Observed TCR beta diversity correlated strongly with the percentage of naive T cells measured by flow cytometry.

The V and J genes are TRBV7-3 and TRBJ2-3, and 8 bases in between align with TRBD1. This clonotype originated in a woman aged 25 to 45 in good health. The sample was blood. The DNA is TGTGCCAGCAGCCCCGGGACAGGCCTTGGAGATACGCAGTATTTT. It translates as CASSPGTGLGDTQYF.